The clone carrying this TCR beta chain was seen at least ten times. Its specificity is not known. The data derive from a study of early T cells in non-severe SARS-CoV-2 infection. Whole-study results and caveats: Anti-spike CD8 responses were favored in VDJdb matching, and private and CD4 specificities were missed.

Trimming removed 5 bases from V and 10 bases from J, with 21 bases in between. This CDR3 is built from 15 residues. From germline, CDR1 is SSHAT and CDR2 FNYEAQ (reference sequence). Tagging with unique molecular identifiers was applied to individual cDNA molecules. TCRdb re-called the 5' RACE reads with MiXCR, one entry per CDR3 protein. The sample lists about 50,000 distinct CDR3 sequences, around 6.5% seen once, with about 7% in the top ten. The sample consisted of whole blood, taken at baseline. This sequence originates from an adult who was a healthcare worker with PCR-confirmed SARS-CoV-2 infection or an uninfected control (not recorded which). The chain couples TRBV7-7 to TRBJ2-1, with D perhaps TRBD1 (6 bases). CDR3 coding DNA: TGTGCCAGCAGCATCGATAGGACAGCCCCCTCGGAGCAGTTCTTC. It translates to CASSIDRTAPSEQFF. The full variable domain, rest sourced from reference TRBV7-7 and TRBJ2-1, is GAGVSQSPRYKVTKRGQDVTLRCDPISSHATLYWYQQALGQGPEFLTYFNYEAQPDKSGLPSDRFSAERPEGSISTLTIQRTEQRDSAMYRCASSIDRTAPSEQFFGPGTRLTVL.